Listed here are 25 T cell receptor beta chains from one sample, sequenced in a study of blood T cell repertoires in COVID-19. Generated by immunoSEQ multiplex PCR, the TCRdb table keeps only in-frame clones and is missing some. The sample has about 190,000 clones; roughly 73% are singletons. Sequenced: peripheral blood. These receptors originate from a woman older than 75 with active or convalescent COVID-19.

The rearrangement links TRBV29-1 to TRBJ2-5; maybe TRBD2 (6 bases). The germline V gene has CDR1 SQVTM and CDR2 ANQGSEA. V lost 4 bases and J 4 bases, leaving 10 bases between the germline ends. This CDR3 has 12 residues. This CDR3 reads CSVGGDLETQYF. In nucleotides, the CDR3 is TGCAGCGTTGGCGGGGACTTAGAGACCCAGTACTTC.

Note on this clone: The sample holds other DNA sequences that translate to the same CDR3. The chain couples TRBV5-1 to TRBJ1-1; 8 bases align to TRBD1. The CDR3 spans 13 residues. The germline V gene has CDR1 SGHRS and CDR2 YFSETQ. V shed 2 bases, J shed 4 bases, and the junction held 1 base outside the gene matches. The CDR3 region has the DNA TGCGCCAGCAGCTTACAGGGGGTCACTGAAGCTTTCTTT. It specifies CASSLQGVTEAFF. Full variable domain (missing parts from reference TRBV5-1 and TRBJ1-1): KAGVTQTPRYLIKTRGQQVTLSCSPISGHRSVSWYQQTPGQGLQFLFEYFSETQRNKGNFPGRFSGRQFSNSRSEMNVSTLELGDSALYLCASSLQGVTEAFFGQGTRLTVV.

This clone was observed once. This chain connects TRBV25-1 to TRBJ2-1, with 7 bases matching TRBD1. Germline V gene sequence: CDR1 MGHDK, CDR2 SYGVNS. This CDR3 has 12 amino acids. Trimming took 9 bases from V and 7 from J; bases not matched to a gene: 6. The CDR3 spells CASRTGPNEQFF. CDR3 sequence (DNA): TGTGCCAGTCGGACAGGTCCTAATGAGCAGTTCTTC. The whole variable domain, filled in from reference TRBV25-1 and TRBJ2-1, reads EADIYQTPRYLVIGTGKKITLECSQTMGHDKMYWYQQDPGMELHLIHYSYGVNSTEKGDLSSESTVSRIRTEHFPLTLESARPSHTSQYLCASRTGPNEQFFGPGTRLTVL.

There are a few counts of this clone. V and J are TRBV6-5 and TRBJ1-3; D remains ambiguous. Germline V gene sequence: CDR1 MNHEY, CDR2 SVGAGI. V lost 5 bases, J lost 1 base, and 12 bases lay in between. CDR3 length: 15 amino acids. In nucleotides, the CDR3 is TGTGCCAGCAGTAGAGTCTTGCGATCTGGAAACACCATATATTTT. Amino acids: CASSRVLRSGNTIYF.

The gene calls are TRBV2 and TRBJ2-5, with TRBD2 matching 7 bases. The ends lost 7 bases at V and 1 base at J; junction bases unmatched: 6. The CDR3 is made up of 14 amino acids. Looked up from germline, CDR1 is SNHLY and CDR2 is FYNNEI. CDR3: CASKVGGSQETQYF. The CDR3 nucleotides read TGTGCCAGCAAAGTCGGCGGGAGCCAAGAGACCCAGTACTTC.

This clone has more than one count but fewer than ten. This chain's CDR3 is CASSFDGAPNTEAFF. The CDR3 DNA follows: TGCGCCAGCAGCTTTGATGGGGCACCGAACACTGAAGCTTTCTTT. The chain uses TRBV5-1 and TRBJ1-1, with TRBD1 as a possible D gene (5 bases). V lost 2 bases and J 1 base, leaving 12 bases between the germline ends. Germline V gene lookup returns CDR1 SGHRS and CDR2 YFSETQ. This CDR3 contains 15 residues.

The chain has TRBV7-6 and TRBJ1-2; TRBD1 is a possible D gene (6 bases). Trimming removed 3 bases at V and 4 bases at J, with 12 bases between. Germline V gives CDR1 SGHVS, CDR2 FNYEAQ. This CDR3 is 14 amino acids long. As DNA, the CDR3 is TGTGCCAGCAGCTTGGTTCCAGGGGTCTATGGCTACACCTTC. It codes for CASSLVPGVYGYTF.

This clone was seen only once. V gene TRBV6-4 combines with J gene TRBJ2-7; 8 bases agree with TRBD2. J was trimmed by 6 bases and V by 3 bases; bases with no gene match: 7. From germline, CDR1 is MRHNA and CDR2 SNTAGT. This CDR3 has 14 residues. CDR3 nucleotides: TGTGCCAGCAGTGAAAGAGCGGGGGTTACCGAGCAGTACTTC. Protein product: CASSERAGVTEQYF.

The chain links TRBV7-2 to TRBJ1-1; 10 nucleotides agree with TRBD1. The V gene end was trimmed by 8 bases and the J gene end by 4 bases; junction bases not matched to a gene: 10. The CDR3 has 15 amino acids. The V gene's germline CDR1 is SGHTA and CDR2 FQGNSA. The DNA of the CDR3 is TGTGCCAGCCTATTGGACAGGGGGTTCAGCACTGAAGCTTTCTTT. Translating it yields CASLLDRGFSTEAFF.

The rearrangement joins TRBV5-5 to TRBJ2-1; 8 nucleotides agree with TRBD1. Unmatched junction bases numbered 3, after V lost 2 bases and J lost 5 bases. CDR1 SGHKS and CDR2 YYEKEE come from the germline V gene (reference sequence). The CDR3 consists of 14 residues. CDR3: CASSLRTGNNEQFF. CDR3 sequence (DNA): TGTGCCAGCAGCTTAAGGACAGGGAACAATGAGCAGTTCTTC.

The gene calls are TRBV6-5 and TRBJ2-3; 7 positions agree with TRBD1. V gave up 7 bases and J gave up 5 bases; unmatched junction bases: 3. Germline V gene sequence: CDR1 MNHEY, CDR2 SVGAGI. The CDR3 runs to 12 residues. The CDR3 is CASTRGRDTQYF. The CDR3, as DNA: TGTGCCAGCACCAGGGGGAGAGATACGCAGTATTTT.

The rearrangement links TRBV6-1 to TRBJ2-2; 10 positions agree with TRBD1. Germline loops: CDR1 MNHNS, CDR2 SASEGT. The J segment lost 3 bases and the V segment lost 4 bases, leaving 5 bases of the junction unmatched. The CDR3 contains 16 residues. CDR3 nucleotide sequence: TGTGCCAGCAGTGTTCCCGGGACAGGGGACACCGGGGAGCTGTTTTTT. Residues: CASSVPGTGDTGELFF.

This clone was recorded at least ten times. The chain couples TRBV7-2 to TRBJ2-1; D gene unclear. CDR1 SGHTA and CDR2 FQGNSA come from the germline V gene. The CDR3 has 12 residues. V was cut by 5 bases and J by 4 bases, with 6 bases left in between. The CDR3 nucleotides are TGTGCCAGCAGCCTTACTTACAATGAGCAGTTCTTC. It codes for CASSLTYNEQFF.

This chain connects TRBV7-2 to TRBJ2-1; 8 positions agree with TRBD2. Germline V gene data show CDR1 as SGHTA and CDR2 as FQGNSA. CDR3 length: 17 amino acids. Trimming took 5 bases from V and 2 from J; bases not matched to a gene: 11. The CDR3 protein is CASSVSGATITYNEQFF. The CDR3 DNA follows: TGTGCCAGCAGCGTTAGCGGGGCCACCATCACCTACAATGAGCAGTTCTTC.

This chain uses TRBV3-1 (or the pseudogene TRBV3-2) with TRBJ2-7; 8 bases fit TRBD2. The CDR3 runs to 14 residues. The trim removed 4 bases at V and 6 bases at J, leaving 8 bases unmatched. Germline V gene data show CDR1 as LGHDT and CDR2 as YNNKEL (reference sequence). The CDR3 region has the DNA TGTGCCAGCAGCCCTTCGGGAGGGGACGTCGAGCAGTACTTC. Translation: CASSPSGGDVEQYF.

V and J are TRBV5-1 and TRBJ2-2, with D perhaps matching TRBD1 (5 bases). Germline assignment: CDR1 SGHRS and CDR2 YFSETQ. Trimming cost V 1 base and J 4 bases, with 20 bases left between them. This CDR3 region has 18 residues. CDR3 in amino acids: CASSLSLDSLGPTGELFF. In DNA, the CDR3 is TGCGCCAGCAGCTTGTCGCTCGACTCATTGGGGCCCACCGGGGAGCTGTTTTTT.

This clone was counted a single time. In nucleotides, the CDR3 is TGTGCCAGCAGTGAAGGGGGCGGTTCACCCCTCCACTTT. Translated: CASSEGGGSPLHF. The V and J genes are TRBV6-4 and TRBJ1-6; TRBD1 aligns across 7 bases. Losses at the gene ends were 3 bases for V and 9 bases for J; bases not matched to a gene: 2. CDR1 MRHNA and CDR2 SNTAGT come from the germline V gene. The CDR3 contains 13 residues.

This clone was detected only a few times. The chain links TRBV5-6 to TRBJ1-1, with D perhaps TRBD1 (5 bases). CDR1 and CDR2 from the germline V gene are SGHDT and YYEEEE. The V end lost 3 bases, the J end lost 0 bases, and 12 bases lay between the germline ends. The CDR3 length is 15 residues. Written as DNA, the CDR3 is TGTGCCAGCAGCTGGGGCCCAGGACTGAACACTGAAGCTTTCTTT. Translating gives CASSWGPGLNTEAFF.

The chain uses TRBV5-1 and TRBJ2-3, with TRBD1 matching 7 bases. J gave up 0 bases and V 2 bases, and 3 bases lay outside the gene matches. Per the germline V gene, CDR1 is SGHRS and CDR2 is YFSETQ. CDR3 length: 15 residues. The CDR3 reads CASSLGQASTDTQYF. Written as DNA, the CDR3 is TGCGCCAGCAGCTTAGGACAGGCTAGCACAGATACGCAGTATTTT. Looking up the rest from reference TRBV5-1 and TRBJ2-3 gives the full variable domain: KAGVTQTPRYLIKTRGQQVTLSCSPISGHRSVSWYQQTPGQGLQFLFEYFSETQRNKGNFPGRFSGRQFSNSRSEMNVSTLELGDSALYLCASSLGQASTDTQYFGPGTRLTVL.

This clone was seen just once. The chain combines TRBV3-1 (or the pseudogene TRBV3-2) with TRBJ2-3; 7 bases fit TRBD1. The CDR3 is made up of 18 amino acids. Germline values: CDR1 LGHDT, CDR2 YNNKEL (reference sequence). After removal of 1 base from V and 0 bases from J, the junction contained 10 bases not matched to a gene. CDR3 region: CASSQVGPTGVSTDTQYF. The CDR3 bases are TGTGCCAGCAGCCAAGTCGGACCTACAGGGGTTAGCACAGATACGCAGTATTTT.

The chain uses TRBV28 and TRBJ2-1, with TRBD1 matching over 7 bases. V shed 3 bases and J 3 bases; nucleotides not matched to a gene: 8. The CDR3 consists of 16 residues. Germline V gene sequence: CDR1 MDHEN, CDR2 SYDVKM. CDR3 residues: CASSFRPGQFYNEQFF. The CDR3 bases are TGTGCCAGCAGTTTCCGACCGGGACAGTTCTACAATGAGCAGTTCTTC.

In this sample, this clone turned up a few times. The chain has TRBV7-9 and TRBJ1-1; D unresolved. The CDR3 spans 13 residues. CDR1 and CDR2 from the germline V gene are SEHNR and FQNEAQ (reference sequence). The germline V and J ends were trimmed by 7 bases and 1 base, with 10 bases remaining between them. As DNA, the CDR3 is TGTGCCAGCATCCGGAGGGAGAACACTGAAGCTTTCTTT. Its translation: CASIRRENTEAFF.

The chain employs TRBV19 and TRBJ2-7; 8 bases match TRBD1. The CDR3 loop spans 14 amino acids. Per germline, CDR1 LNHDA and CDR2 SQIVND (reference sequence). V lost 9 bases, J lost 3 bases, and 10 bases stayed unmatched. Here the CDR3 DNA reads TGTGCCAGCGGAACCGGGACAGGACTCTACGAGCAGTACTTC. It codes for CASGTGTGLYEQYF.

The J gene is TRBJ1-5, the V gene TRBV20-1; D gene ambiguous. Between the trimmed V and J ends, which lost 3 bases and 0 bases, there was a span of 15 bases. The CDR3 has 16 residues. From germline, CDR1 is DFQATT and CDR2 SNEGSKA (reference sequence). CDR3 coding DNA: TGCAGTGCTAGTTTGGCGGGCAAGTATAGCAATCAGCCCCAGCATTTT. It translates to CSASLAGKYSNQPQHF.

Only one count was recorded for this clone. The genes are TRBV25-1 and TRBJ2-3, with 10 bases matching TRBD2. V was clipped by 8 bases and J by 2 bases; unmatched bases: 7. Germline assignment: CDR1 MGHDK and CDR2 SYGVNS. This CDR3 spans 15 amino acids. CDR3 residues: CASGGSGGATDTQYF. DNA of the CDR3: TGTGCCAGCGGCGGGAGCGGGGGGGCCACAGATACGCAGTATTTT.